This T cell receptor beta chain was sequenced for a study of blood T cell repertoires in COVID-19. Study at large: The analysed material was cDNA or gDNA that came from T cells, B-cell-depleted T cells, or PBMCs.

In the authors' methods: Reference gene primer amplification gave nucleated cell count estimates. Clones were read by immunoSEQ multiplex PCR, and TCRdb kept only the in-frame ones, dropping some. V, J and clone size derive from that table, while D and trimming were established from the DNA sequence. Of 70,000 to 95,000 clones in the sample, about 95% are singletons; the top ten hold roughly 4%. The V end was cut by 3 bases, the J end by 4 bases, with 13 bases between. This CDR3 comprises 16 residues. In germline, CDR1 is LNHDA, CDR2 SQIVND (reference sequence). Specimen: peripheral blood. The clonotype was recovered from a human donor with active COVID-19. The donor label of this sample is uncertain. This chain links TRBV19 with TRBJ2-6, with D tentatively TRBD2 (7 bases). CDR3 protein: CASSIGGASGANVLTF. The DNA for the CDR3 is TGTGCCAGTAGTATTGGGGGGGCGTCCGGGGCCAACGTCCTGACTTTC.